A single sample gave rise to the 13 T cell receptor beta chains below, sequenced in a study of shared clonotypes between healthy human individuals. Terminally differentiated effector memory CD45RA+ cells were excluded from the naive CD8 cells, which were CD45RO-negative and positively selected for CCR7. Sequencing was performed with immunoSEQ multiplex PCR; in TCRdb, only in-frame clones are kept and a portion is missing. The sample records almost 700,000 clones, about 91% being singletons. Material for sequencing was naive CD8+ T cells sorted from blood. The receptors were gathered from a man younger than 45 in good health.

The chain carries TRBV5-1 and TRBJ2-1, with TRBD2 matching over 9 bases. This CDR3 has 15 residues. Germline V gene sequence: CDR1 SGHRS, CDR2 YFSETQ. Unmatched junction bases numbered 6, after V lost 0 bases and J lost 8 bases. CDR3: CASSLESGRFDEQFF. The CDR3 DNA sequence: TGCGCCAGCAGCTTGGAGAGCGGGAGGTTCGATGAGCAGTTCTTC.

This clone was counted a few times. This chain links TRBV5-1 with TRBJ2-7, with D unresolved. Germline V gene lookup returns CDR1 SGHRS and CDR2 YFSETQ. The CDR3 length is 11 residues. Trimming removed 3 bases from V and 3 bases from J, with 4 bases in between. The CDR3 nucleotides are TGCGCCAGCAGCTCGAACTACGAGCAGTACTTC. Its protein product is CASSSNYEQYF.

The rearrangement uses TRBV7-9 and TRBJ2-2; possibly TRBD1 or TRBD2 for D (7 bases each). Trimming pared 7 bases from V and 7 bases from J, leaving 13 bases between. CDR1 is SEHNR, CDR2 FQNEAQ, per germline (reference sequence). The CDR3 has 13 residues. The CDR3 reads CASTQGGLGELFF. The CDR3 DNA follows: TGTGCCAGCACCCAGGGGGGGCTCGGGGAGCTGTTTTTT.

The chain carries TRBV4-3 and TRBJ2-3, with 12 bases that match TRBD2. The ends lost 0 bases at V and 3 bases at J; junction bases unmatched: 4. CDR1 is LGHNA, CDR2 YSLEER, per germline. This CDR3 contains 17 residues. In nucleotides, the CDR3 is TGCGCCAGCAGCCAAGATTGGACTAGCGGGGTTACAGATACGCAGTATTTT. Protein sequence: CASSQDWTSGVTDTQYF.

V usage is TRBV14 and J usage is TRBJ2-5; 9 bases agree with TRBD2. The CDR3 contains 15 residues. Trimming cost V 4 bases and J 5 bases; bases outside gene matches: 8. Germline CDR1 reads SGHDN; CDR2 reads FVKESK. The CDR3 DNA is TGTGCCAGCAGCCTCATAGCGGGAGCCGGGGAGACCCAGTACTTC. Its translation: CASSLIAGAGETQYF.

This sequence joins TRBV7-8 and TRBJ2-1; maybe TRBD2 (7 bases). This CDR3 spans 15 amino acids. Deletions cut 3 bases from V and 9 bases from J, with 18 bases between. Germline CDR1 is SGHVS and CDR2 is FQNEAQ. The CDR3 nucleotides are TGTGCCAGCAGCTTGGTAGGGGGAGGGCACCGTGAGCAGTTCTTC. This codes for CASSLVGGGHREQFF.

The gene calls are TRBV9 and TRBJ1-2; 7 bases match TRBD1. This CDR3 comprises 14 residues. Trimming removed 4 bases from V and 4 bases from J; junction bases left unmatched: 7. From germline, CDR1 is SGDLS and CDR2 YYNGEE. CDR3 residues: CASSPRQGSYGYTF. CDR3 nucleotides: TGTGCCAGCAGCCCGAGACAGGGTTCCTATGGCTACACCTTC.

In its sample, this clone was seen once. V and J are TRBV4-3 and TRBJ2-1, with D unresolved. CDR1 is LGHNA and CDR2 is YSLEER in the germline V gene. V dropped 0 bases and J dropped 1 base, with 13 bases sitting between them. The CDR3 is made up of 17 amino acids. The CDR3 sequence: CASSQDFLVNSYNEQFF. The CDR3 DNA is TGCGCCAGCAGCCAAGATTTTCTAGTTAATTCCTACAATGAGCAGTTCTTC.

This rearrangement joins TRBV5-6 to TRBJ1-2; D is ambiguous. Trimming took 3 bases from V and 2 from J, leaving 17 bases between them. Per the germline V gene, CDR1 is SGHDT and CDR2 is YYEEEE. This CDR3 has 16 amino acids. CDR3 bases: TGTGCCAGCAGCTCTCAGGTTGCAGGAGTAAACTATGGCTACACCTTC. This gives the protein CASSSQVAGVNYGYTF.

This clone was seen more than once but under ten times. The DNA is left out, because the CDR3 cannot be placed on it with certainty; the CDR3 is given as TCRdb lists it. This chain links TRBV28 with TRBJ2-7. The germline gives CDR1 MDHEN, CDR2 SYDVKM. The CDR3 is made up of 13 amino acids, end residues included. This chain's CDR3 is CASSFGAGDEQYF.

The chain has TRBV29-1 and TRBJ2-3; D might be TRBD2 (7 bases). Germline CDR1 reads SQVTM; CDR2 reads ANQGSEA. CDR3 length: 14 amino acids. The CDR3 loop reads CTLQRGGDTDTQYF. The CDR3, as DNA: TGCACCCTCCAGAGGGGGGGGGACACAGATACGCAGTATTTT.

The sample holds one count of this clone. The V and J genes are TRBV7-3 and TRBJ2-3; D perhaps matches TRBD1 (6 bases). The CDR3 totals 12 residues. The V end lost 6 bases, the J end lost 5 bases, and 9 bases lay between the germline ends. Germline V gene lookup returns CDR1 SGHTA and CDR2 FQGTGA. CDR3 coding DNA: TGTGCCAGCAGTCCCAGGGGAGATACGCAGTATTTT. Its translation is CASSPRGDTQYF. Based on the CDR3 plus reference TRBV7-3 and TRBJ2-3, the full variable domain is GAGVSQTPSNKVTEKGKYVELRCDPISGHTALYWYRQSLGQGPEFLIYFQGTGAADDSGLPNDRFFAVRPEGSVSTLKIQRTERGDSAVYLCASSPRGDTQYFGPGTRLTVL.

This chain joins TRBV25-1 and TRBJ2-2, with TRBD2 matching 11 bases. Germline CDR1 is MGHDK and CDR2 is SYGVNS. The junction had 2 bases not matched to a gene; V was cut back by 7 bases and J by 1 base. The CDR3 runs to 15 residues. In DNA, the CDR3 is TGTGCCAGCACGGGACTAGCGGAGAACACCGGGGAGCTGTTTTTT. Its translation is CASTGLAENTGELFF.